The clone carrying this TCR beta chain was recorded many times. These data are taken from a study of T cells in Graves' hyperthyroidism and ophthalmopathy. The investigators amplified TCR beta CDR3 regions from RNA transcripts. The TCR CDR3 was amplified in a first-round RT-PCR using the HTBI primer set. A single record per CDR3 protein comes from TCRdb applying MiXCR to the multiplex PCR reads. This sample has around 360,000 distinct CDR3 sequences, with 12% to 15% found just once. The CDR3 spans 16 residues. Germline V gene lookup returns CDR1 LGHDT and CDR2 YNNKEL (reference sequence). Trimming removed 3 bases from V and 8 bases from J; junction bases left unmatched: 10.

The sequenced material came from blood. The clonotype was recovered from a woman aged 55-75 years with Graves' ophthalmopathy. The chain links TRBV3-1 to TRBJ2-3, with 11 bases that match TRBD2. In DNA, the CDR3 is TGTGCCAGCAGCCAGATGACTAGCGGGAATGGGGGTACGCAGTATTTT. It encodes CASSQMTSGNGGTQYF.